The sample holds many counts of the clone carrying this T cell receptor beta chain. Its cognate antigen is unknown. The sample belongs to a study of T cells in Graves' hyperthyroidism and ophthalmopathy. Study-wide points: Among clonotypes expanded in thyroid above 0.001, most were also found in blood. Classification by a 13 V-J model distinguished ophthalmopathy from stable hyperthyroidism.

This CDR3 region has 15 residues. Germline CDR1 is MNHNS and CDR2 is SASEGT. With 5 bases clipped from V and 7 bases from J, the junction kept 7 bases outside the gene matches. The CDR3 regions of TCR beta were amplified from RNA transcripts. The study used the HTBI primer set for a first-round RT-PCR of the TCR CDR3. TCRdb re-analysed the multiplex PCR reads in MiXCR, keeping a single row per CDR3 protein. The table has 600,000 or so distinct CDR3 sequences, approximately 15% seen once; the top ten hold 6.5% to 9%. The TCR comes from a woman in her late teens or twenties with Graves' ophthalmopathy. Sample: blood. The chain has TRBV6-1 and TRBJ2-1; the match to TRBD2 covers 11 bases. CDR3 loop: CASSPYLAGGNEQFF. DNA for the CDR3: TGTGCCAGCAGTCCCTATCTAGCGGGGGGAAATGAGCAGTTCTTC.